Following are 5 T cell receptor beta chains from one sample sequenced in a study of a mutant IDH1 vaccine in newly diagnosed glioma. These receptors are not linked to any known antigen. The sample's time point: week 23, last vaccination. It was 300 ug of mutant IDH1 20-mer peptide that made up each vaccine dose, given with topical imiquimod. Assay used: immunoSEQ multiplex PCR; TCRdb lists only in-frame clones, some missing. The sample includes 25,000 to 35,000 clones, around 80% of them seen just once. Sequencing was performed on PBMCs, taken from a glioma patient whose treatment included an IDH1 peptide vaccine. Receptors originate from a woman between 18 and 29 years old with glioma.

The genes are TRBV6-5 and TRBJ1-1; possible D gene TRBD1, 6 bases. Trimming shortened V by 5 bases and J by 0 bases, and 10 bases separated the two germline ends. The CDR3 totals 14 residues. Germline-derived CDR1 and CDR2 are MNHEY and SVGAGI. The CDR3 coding sequence is TGTGCCAGCAGTCGACAGGCCGTGAACACTGAAGCTTTCTTT. Translation gives CASSRQAVNTEAFF.

The chain uses TRBV29-1 and TRBJ2-1; 10 positions match TRBD2. From germline, CDR1 is SQVTM and CDR2 ANQGSEA. CDR3 size: 13 residues. J lost 10 bases, V lost 4 bases, and 7 bases had no gene match. CDR3 in DNA: TGCAGCGTTGTGGCTAGCGGGAGTTTAGAGCAGTTCTTC. This encodes CSVVASGSLEQFF.

The V and J genes are TRBV15 and TRBJ2-2; a possible D gene is TRBD2 (5 bases). Trimming shortened V by 1 base and J by 5 bases, and 11 bases separated the two germline ends. Germline V gives CDR1 LNHNV, CDR2 YYDKDF (reference sequence). The CDR3 is made up of 15 amino acids. CDR3 nucleotides: TGTGCCACCAGCAGAGTTTTGTCGGGGACCGGGGAGCTGTTTTTT. This sequence encodes CATSRVLSGTGELFF.

DNA of the CDR3: TGTGCCAGCAGCTCGGGACAGCCACAAGAGACCCAGTACTTC. As protein: CASSSGQPQETQYF. The V call is TRBV7-9, the J call TRBJ2-5, with 7 bases identical to TRBD1. CDR3 length equals 14 residues. The V gene end was trimmed by 4 bases and the J gene end by 2 bases; junction bases not matched to a gene: 4. Germline CDR1 is SEHNR and CDR2 is FQNEAQ (reference sequence).

The gene calls are TRBV28 and TRBJ1-3; 7 bases fit TRBD1. J gave up 0 bases and V 6 bases, and 8 bases lay outside the gene matches. The V gene's germline CDR1 is MDHEN and CDR2 SYDVKM. This CDR3 comprises 16 residues. CDR3 loop: CASSHPGQLSGNTIYF. The CDR3 region has the DNA TGTGCCAGCAGCCACCCGGGACAGCTCTCTGGAAACACCATATATTTT. Supplemented by reference TRBV28 and TRBJ1-3, the full variable domain reads DVKVTQSSRYLVKRTGEKVFLECVQDMDHENMFWYRQDPGLGLRLIYFSYDVKMKEKGDIPEGYSVSREKKERFSLILESASTNQTSMYLCASSHPGQLSGNTIYFGEGSWLTVV.